This T cell receptor beta chain originates from a study of cytomegalovirus exposure and HLA in healthy donors. Overall study findings and caveats: Immune exposure data for these donors was limited to CMV serostatus. Certain sequence variants were highly shared and formed a cluster, and this cluster was likely a sequencing artifact. In a later analysis, specific HLA alleles were associated with 16,000 or so TCR beta sequences at a 0.05 false discovery rate. Within an earlier analysis, most TCR beta V segments proved productive either about 87% or about 30% of the time.

PCR primers comprised 60 Vbeta and 13 Jbeta primers. The protocol was immunoSEQ multiplex PCR, while the TCRdb copy is restricted to in-frame clones and leaves out a portion. The sample yields about 160,000 clones, of which the top ten take up about 1.2%. Germline assignment: CDR1 SGHAT and CDR2 FQNNGV. Trimming stripped 1 base from V and 6 bases from J, with 13 bases between. The CDR3 is made up of 14 amino acids. Regarding this clone: The antigen remains undetermined.

This TCR was recovered from a woman aged 55-69 years in good health and CMV-seronegative. The specimen was PBMCs. This chain links TRBV11-2 with TRBJ2-7; D may be TRBD1 (6 bases). The CDR3 nucleotides read TGTGCCAGCAGCTTAGGGCAGGGGTTGTCCGAGCAGTACTTC. Protein product: CASSLGQGLSEQYF.